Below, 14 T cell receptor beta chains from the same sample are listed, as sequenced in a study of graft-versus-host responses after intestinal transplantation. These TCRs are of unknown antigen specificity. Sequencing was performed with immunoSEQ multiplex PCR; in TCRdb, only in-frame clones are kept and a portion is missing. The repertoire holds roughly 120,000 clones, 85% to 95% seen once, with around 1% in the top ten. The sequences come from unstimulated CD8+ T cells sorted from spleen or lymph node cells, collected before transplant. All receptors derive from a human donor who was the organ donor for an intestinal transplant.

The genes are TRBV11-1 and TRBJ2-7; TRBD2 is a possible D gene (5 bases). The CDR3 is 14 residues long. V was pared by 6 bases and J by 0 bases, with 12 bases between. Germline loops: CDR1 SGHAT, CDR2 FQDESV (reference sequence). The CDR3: CASSSDLTSYEQYF. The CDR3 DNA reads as TGTGCCAGCAGTTCGGACTTGACCTCCTACGAGCAGTACTTC.

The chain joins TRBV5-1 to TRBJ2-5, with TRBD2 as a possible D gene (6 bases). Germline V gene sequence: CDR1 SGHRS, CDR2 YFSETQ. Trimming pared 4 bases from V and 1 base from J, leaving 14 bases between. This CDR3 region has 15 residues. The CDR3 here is CASSDPWTTQETQYF. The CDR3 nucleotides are TGCGCCAGCAGCGACCCCTGGACTACCCAAGAGACCCAGTACTTC.

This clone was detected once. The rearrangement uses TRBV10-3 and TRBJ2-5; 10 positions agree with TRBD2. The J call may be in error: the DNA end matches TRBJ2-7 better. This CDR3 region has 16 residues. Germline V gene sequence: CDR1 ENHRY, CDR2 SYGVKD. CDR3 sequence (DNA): TGTGCCATCAGTGAGTTGAGCGGGAGGGCCCTCGACGAGCAGTACTTC. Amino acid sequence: CAISELSGRALDEQYF.

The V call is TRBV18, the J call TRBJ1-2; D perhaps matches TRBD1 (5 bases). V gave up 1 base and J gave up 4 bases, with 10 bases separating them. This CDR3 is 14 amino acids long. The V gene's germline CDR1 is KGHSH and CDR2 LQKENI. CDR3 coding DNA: TGTGCCAGCTCACCACTCTGGGGCTCCTATGGCTACACCTTC. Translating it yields CASSPLWGSYGYTF.

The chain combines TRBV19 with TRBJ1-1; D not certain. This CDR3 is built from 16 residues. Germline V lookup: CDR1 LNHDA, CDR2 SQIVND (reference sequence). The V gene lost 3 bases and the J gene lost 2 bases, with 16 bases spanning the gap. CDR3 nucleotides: TGTGCCAGTAGTATGCAGGAAGCTACCTTAAACACTGAAGCTTTCTTT. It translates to CASSMQEATLNTEAFF.

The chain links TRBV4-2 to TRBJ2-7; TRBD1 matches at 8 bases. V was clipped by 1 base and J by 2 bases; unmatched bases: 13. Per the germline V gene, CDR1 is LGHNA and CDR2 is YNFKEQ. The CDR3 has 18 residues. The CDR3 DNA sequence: TGTGCCAGCAGCCAAGCCGAGTGGAGGGACAGGCCGACCTACGAGCAGTACTTC. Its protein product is CASSQAEWRDRPTYEQYF.

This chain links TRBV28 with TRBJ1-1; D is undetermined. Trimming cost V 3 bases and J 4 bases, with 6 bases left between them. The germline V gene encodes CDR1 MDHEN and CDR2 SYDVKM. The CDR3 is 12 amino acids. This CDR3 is CASSLYGTEAFF. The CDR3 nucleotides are TGTGCCAGCAGTTTGTACGGCACTGAAGCTTTCTTT.

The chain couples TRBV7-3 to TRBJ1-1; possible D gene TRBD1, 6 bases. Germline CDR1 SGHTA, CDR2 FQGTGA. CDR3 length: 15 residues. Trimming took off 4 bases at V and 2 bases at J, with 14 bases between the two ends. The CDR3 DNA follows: TGTGCCAGCAGCTCTTCCCCAGGGGCAAACACTGAAGCTTTCTTT. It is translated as CASSSSPGANTEAFF.

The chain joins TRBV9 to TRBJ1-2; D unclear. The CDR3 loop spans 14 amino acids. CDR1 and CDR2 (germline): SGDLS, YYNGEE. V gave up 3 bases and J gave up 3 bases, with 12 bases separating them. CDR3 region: CASSGGPRDYGYTF. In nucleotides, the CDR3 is TGTGCCAGCAGCGGCGGGCCCCGGGACTATGGCTACACCTTC.

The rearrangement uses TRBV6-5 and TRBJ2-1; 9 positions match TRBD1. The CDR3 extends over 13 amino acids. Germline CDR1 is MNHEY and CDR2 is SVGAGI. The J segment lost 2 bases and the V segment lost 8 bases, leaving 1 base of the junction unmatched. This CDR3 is CASRQGAYNEQFF. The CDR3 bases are TGTGCCAGCCGACAGGGGGCCTACAATGAGCAGTTCTTC.

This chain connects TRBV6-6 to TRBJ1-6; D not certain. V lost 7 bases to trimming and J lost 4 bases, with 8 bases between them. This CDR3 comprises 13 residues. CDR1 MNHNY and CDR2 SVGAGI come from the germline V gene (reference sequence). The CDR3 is CASTDIYNSPLHF. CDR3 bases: TGTGCCAGCACGGATATATATAATTCACCCCTCCACTTT.

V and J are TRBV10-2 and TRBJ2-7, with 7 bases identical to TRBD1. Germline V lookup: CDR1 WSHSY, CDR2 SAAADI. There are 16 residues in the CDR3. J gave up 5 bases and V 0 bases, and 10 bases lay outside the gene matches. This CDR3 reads CASSESSATGMNEQYF. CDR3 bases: TGCGCCAGCAGTGAGTCCTCTGCGACAGGGATGAACGAGCAGTACTTC.

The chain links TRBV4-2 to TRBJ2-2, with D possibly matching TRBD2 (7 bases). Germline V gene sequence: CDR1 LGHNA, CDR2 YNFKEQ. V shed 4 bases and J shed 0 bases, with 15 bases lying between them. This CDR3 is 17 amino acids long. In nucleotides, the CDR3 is TGTGCCAGCAGCCCCCGGCGGGGGCCTGCGAACACCGGGGAGCTGTTTTTT. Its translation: CASSPRRGPANTGELFF.

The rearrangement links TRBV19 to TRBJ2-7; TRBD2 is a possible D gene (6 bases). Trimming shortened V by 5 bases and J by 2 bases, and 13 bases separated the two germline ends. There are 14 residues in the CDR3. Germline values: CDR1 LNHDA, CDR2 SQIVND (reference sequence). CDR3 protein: CASSLVAVPYEQYF. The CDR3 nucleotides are TGTGCCAGTAGTTTGGTAGCGGTACCCTACGAGCAGTACTTC.